One sample yielded the 11 T cell receptor beta chains listed below, sequenced in a study of shared T cell receptors in the human thymus. Data came from immunoSEQ multiplex PCR; TCRdb stores just in-frame clones and leaves some out. This table holds 700,000 or so clones, 80% to 90% found once. This sample also belongs to another study, concerning human thymus T cells.

Sequencing input: thymocytes. The receptors come from a girl under three years old with a congenital heart defect.

The V call is TRBV14, the J call TRBJ2-1; perhaps TRBD2 as D (5 bases). This CDR3 contains 24 residues. Germline V CDR1 and CDR2: SGHDN, FVKESK. V lost 4 bases to trimming and J lost 3 bases, with 40 bases between them. This chain's CDR3 is CASSRGGGRRSAHPYPAHYNEQFF. The CDR3 DNA sequence: TGTGCCAGCAGCCGAGGAGGAGGACGGAGGTCAGCCCACCCCTACCCGGCACACTACAATGAGCAGTTCTTC.

The chain uses TRBV14 and TRBJ1-1, with TRBD1 matching 10 bases. CDR3 length: 15 amino acids. CDR1 is SGHDN, CDR2 FVKESK, per germline. Trimming cost V 0 bases and J 4 bases; bases outside gene matches: 2. The CDR3 loop reads CASSQDGTGVTEAFF. For the CDR3, the DNA is TGTGCCAGCAGCCAAGATGGGACAGGGGTCACTGAAGCTTTCTTT.

In DNA, the CDR3 is TGTGCCAGTAGTGCCCCGGACAGCCCTAACACTGAAGCTTTCTTT. It translates to CASSAPDSPNTEAFF. The V gene is TRBV19, the J gene TRBJ1-1; possibly TRBD1 for D (6 bases). In germline, CDR1 is LNHDA, CDR2 SQIVND (reference sequence). CDR3 length: 15 residues. V shed 5 bases and J shed 2 bases, with 15 bases lying between them.

As for this clone: Other DNA sequences within the sample encode an identical CDR3. This chain links TRBV27 with TRBJ2-5; tentatively, D is TRBD1 (5 bases). V was clipped by 4 bases and J by 3 bases, with 9 bases between them. This CDR3 region has 13 residues. The germline gives CDR1 MNHEY, CDR2 SMNVEV (reference sequence). CDR3 region: CASSSTGKETQYF. The CDR3 region has the DNA TGTGCCAGCAGTTCCACAGGAAAAGAGACCCAGTACTTC.

V is TRBV18 and J is TRBJ1-1, with D possibly matching TRBD1 (5 bases). From germline, CDR1 is KGHSH and CDR2 LQKENI. Trimming removed 1 base at V and 0 bases at J, with 12 bases between. This CDR3 region has 16 residues. The CDR3 loop is CASSPLGHGLNTEAFF. The CDR3 DNA reads as TGTGCCAGCTCACCACTCGGACACGGGTTGAACACTGAAGCTTTCTTT.

V and J are TRBV7-2 and TRBJ2-5; 10 bases map to TRBD2. V was clipped by 4 bases and J by 5 bases; unmatched bases: 1. CDR3 size: 13 residues. Germline V gene data show CDR1 as SGHTA and CDR2 as FQGNSA. CDR3 region: CASSSSGGETQYF. Written as DNA, the CDR3 is TGTGCCAGCAGCTCTAGCGGGGGCGAGACCCAGTACTTC.

This chain connects TRBV25-1 to TRBJ1-2, with 7 nucleotides matching TRBD1. With V trimmed by 7 bases and J by 10 bases, 21 bases remained unmatched. Germline loops: CDR1 MGHDK, CDR2 SYGVNS. This CDR3 is built from 16 residues. This CDR3 reads CASNPGTETSHYFYTF. The CDR3 bases are TGTGCCAGCAACCCAGGGACAGAAACCTCACATTATTTCTACACCTTC.

The chain recombines TRBV4-2 with TRBJ1-2; no reliable D call. Germline values: CDR1 LGHNA, CDR2 YNFKEQ. V was pared by 3 bases and J by 3 bases, with 14 bases between. CDR3 length: 15 residues. This chain's CDR3 is CASSHNSPYDYGYTF. Written as DNA, the CDR3 is TGTGCCAGCAGCCATAACAGCCCTTACGACTATGGCTACACCTTC.

The V and J genes are TRBV6-1 and TRBJ1-6; tentatively, D is TRBD1 (5 bases). The CDR3 runs to 13 residues. V lost 4 bases, J lost 10 bases, and 11 bases lay in between. Looked up from germline, CDR1 is MNHNS and CDR2 is SASEGT. For the CDR3, the DNA is TGTGCCAGCAGTGGGCAGGGAGGATCACCCCTCCACTTT. It specifies CASSGQGGSPLHF.

This chain joins TRBV5-8 and TRBJ1-5; TRBD1 aligns across 7 bases. Looked up from germline, CDR1 is SGHTS and CDR2 is YDEGEE. V gave up 2 bases and J gave up 4 bases; unmatched junction bases: 12. The CDR3 is 17 residues long. The CDR3 protein is CASSFLLPGQWNQPQHF. The DNA of the CDR3 is TGTGCCAGCAGCTTCTTGCTTCCGGGACAGTGGAATCAGCCCCAGCATTTT.

The V call is TRBV5-1, the J call TRBJ2-7; D perhaps matches TRBD1 (6 bases). The CDR3 runs to 13 residues. Trimming pared 1 base from V and 4 bases from J, leaving 9 bases between. The germline V gene has CDR1 SGHRS and CDR2 YFSETQ. The CDR3 protein is CASSLYRAYEQYF. CDR3 DNA sequence: TGCGCCAGCAGCTTGTACAGGGCTTACGAGCAGTACTTC.